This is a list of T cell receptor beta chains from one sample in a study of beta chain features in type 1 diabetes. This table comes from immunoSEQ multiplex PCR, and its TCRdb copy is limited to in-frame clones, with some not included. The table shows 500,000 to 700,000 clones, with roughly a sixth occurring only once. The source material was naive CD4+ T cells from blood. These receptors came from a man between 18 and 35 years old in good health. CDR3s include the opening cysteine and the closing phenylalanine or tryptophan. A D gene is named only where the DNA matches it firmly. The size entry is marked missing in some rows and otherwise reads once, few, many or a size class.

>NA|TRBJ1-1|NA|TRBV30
CAWSVGGVDTEAFF
TGTGCCTGGAGTGTTGGGGGGGTGGACACTGAAGCTTTCTTT
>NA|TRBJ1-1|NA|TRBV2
CATYWDTEAFF
TGTGCCACCTATTGGGACACTGAAGCTTTCTTT
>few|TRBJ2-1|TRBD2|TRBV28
CASRLAGYEQFF
TGTGCCAGCAGACTAGCGGGCTATGAGCAGTTCTTC
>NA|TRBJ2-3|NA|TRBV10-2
CASSGRGQANTDTQYF
TGCGCCAGCAGTGGCCGTGGTCAGGCAAACACAGATACGCAGTATTTT
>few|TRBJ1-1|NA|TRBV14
CASRLHRVDVMNTEAFF
TGTGCCAGCAGGTTGCACAGAGTCGACGTTATGAACACTGAAGCTTTCTTT
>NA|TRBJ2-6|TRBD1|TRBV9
CASSVVDRARGANVLTF
TGTGCCAGCAGCGTAGTGGACAGGGCGCGAGGGGCCAACGTCCTGACTTTC
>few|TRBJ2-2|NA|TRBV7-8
CASSLFRGWNTGELFF
TGTGCCAGCAGCTTATTCCGGGGGTGGAACACCGGGGAGCTGTTTTTT
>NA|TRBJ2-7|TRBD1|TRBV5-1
CASSRNLGTAFSEQYF
TGCGCCAGCAGCCGCAACCTAGGGACAGCTTTCTCCGAGCAGTACTTC
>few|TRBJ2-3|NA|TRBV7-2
CASSSRDRTDTQYF
TGTGCCAGCAGCTCGCGGGATCGCACAGATACGCAGTATTTT
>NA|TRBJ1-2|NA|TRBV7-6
CASSLTGQDSYGYTF
TGTGCCAGCAGCTTAACGGGGCAGGACTCCTATGGCTACACCTTC
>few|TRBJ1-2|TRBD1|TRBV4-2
CASSFTGTGNYGYTF
TGTGCCAGCAGCTTCACCGGGACAGGAAACTATGGCTACACCTTC
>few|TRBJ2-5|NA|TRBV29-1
CSVGATVRQETQYF
TGCAGCGTCGGTGCGACAGTGCGACAAGAGACCCAGTACTTC
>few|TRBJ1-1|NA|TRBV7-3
CASSFHGLATEAFF
TGTGCCAGCAGCTTTCACGGACTGGCCACTGAAGCTTTCTTT
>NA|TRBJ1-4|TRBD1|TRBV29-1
CSVRGGPNEKLFF
TGCAGCGTCCGAGGGGGCCCTAATGAAAAACTGTTTTTT
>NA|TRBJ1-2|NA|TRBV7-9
CASRNSGERGYGYTF
TGTGCCAGCCGTAACTCAGGGGAACGCGGCTATGGCTACACCTTC
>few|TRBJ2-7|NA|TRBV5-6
CASSVPEIPLNEQYF
TGTGCCAGCAGTGTTCCCGAGATCCCCCTAAACGAGCAGTACTTC
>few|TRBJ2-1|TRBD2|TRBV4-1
CASSQDRYKTSGVYNEQFF
TGCGCCAGCAGCCAAGATCGTTACAAGACTAGCGGGGTTTACAATGAGCAGTTCTTC
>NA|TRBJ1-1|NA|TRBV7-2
CASSLVWTPEAFF
TGTGCCAGCAGCTTAGTTTGGACCCCTGAAGCTTTCTTT
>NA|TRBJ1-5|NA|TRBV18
CASSLEDTGQPQHF
TGTGCCAGCTCCCTAGAGGACACAGGTCAGCCCCAGCATTTT
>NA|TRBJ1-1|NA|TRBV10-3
CAISVGRNTEAFF
TGTGCCATCAGTGTGGGGCGGAACACTGAAGCTTTCTTT
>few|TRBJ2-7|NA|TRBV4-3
CASSQQGLGYEQYF
TGCGCCAGCAGCCAACAGGGTTTGGGATACGAGCAGTACTTC
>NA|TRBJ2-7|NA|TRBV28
CASSLPGLSSYEQYF
TGTGCCAGCAGTTTACCGGGACTTAGCTCCTACGAGCAGTACTTC
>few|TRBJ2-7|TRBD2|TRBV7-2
CASSLRTSGSYEQYF
TGTGCCAGCAGCTTAAGAACTAGCGGCTCCTACGAGCAGTACTTC
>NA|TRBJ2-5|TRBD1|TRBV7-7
CASSLSGQGQETQYF
TGTGCCAGCAGCTTAAGCGGACAGGGACAAGAGACCCAGTACTTC
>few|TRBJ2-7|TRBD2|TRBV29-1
CSVEEGDYSYEQYF
TGCAGCGTTGAGGAAGGGGACTACTCCTACGAGCAGTACTTC
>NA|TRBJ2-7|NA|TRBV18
CASSPGGVSSYEQYF
TGTGCCAGCTCACCAGGCGGGGTTAGCTCCTACGAGCAGTACTTC
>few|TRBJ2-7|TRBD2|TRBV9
CASSVGRGSSYEQYF
TGTGCCAGCAGCGTAGGGCGGGGGAGCTCCTACGAGCAGTACTTC
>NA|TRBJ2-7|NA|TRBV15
CATSTGRSYEQYF
TGTGCCACCAGTACTGGGAGATCCTACGAGCAGTACTTC
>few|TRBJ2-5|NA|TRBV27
CASSLWAQETQYF
TGTGCCAGCAGTTTATGGGCCCAAGAGACCCAGTACTTC
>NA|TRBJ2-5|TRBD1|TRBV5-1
CASSSHPLQGATETQYF
TGCGCCAGCAGCTCACACCCCCTACAGGGGGCGACGGAGACCCAGTACTTC
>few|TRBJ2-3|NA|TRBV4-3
CASSQEGASGSTDTQYF
TGCGCCAGCAGCCAAGAGGGGGCTAGCGGTAGCACAGATACGCAGTATTTT
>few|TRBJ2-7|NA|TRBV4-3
CASSQKQGYEQYF
TGCGCCAGCAGCCAAAAACAGGGCTACGAGCAGTACTTC
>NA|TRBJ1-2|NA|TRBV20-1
CSAWQGKGYTF
TGCAGTGCTTGGCAGGGAAAGGGCTACACCTTC
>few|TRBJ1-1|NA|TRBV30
CAWSAGEAFF
TGTGCCTGGAGTGCCGGTGAAGCTTTCTTT
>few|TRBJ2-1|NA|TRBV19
CASSGGVPSYNEQFF
TGTGCCAGTTCAGGGGGGGTCCCTTCCTACAATGAGCAGTTCTTC
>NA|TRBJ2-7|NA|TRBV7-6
CASSLDSSYEQYF
TGTGCCAGCAGCTTAGACAGTTCCTACGAGCAGTACTTC
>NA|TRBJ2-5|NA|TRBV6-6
CASSFDRYQETQYF
TGTGCCAGCAGTTTCGACAGATACCAAGAGACCCAGTACTTC
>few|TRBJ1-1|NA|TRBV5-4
CASSLAGTTEAFF
TGTGCCAGCAGCTTAGCAGGGACCACTGAAGCTTTCTTT
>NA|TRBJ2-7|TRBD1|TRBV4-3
CASSQATGTGSYEQYF
TGCGCCAGCAGCCAGGCTACCGGGACAGGGTCCTACGAGCAGTACTTC
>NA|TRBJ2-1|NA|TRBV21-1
CASSKGTSDNEQFF
TGTGCCAGCAGCAAAGGGACTAGCGATAATGAGCAGTTCTTC
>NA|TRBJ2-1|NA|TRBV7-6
CASSPSRAWYNEQFF
TGTGCCAGCAGCCCCTCCAGGGCGTGGTACAATGAGCAGTTCTTC
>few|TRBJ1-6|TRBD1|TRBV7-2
CASSTRQGNSPLHF
TGTGCCAGCAGCACACGACAGGGGAATTCACCCCTCCACTTT
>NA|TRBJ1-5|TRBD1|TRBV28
CASSDRESFRNQPQHF
TGTGCCAGCAGCGACAGGGAATCCTTCCGCAATCAGCCCCAGCATTTT
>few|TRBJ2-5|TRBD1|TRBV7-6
CASSHRGFQETQYF
TGTGCCAGCAGCCACAGGGGGTTCCAAGAGACCCAGTACTTC
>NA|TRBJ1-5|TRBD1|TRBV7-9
CASSLAGGGNQPQHF
TGTGCCAGCAGCTTGGCAGGGGGGGGCAATCAGCCCCAGCATTTT
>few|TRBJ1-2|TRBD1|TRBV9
CASSTWTGGNYGYTF
TGTGCCAGCAGCACGTGGACAGGGGGTAACTATGGCTACACCTTC
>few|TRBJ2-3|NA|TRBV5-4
CASSIQGTDTQYF
TGTGCCAGCAGCATTCAAGGCACAGATACGCAGTATTTT
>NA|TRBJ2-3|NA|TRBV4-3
CASSQTTTDTQYF
TGCGCCAGCAGCCAAACTACCACAGATACGCAGTATTTT
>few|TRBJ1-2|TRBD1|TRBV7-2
CASSFTGGTNYGYTF
TGTGCCAGCAGCTTCACAGGGGGTACCAACTATGGCTACACCTTC
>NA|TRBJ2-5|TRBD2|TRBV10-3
CAISPLVAGVQETQYF
TGTGCCATCAGCCCCCTTGTGGCGGGGGTACAAGAGACCCAGTACTTC
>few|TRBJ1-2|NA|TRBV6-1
CASSDSYGYTF
TGTGCCAGCAGTGACAGCTATGGCTACACCTTC
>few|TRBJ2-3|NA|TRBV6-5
CASSSPGSRTQYF
TGTGCCAGCAGTTCCCCTGGCAGCCGAACGCAGTATTTT